The present T cell receptor beta chain was sequenced within a study of T cell responses to AZD1222 COVID-19 vaccine. Study information: Combined were second doses at about 4 or about 12 weeks. Study-level findings and limits: Sampled repertoires all dated from after the peak T cell response. Reportedly, close to half of spike-specific TCRs are directed against unmutated variant regions.

With regard to this clone: As yet, its antigen is unknown.

Profiling relied on immunoSEQ multiplex PCR, and the TCRdb table lists in-frame clones only, not all of them. The profile shows about 140,000 clones, 85% to 95% of them singletons. V was clipped by 4 bases and J by 5 bases, with 17 bases between them. CDR1 and CDR2 (germline): MNHEY, SMNVEV (reference sequence). This CDR3 is built from 15 residues. The sequenced sample was peripheral blood, obtained on day 0 of AZD1222 vaccination. The receptor comes from an adult in good health. The chain has TRBV27 and TRBJ1-2, with a possible D match to TRBD1 (6 bases). CDR3 amino acids: CASSWKGVLGYGYTF. Written as DNA, the CDR3 is TGTGCCAGCAGTTGGAAGGGGGTTTTGGGATATGGCTACACCTTC.